This T cell receptor beta chain was profiled in a study of Graves' ophthalmopathy and Graves' hyperthyroidism. Overall study context: No treatment had been given when peripheral blood was collected at initial diagnosis.

Transcripts of RNA were the source for amplifying TCR beta CDR3 regions. Following a first-round RT-PCR that used HTBI primers, a second-round multiplex PCR was carried out. TCRdb reprocessed the multiplex PCR reads with MiXCR, giving one entry per CDR3 protein. The repertoire holds approximately 410,000 distinct CDR3 sequences, with less than 20% as singletons. Per germline, CDR1 SGHRS and CDR2 YFSETQ. V dropped 4 bases and J dropped 4 bases, with 17 bases sitting between them. This CDR3 has 15 residues. Findings of the study overall: At just under 71% sensitivity and 72.22% specificity, the model predicted progression of the ophthalmopathy. Ophthalmopathy versus stable hyperthyroidism: 13-signature model gave less than 90% sensitivity, less than 83% specificity.

About this clonotype itself: Its cognate antigen is unknown.

This sequence was found in a woman aged 18-29 years with stable Graves' hyperthyroidism. V usage is TRBV5-1 and J usage is TRBJ1-1; perhaps TRBD1 as D (6 bases). Sequencing input: peripheral blood. The CDR3 loop is CASSRLGAEVTEAFF. DNA of the CDR3: TGCGCCAGCAGCCGCCTGGGGGCAGAGGTCACTGAAGCTTTCTTT.